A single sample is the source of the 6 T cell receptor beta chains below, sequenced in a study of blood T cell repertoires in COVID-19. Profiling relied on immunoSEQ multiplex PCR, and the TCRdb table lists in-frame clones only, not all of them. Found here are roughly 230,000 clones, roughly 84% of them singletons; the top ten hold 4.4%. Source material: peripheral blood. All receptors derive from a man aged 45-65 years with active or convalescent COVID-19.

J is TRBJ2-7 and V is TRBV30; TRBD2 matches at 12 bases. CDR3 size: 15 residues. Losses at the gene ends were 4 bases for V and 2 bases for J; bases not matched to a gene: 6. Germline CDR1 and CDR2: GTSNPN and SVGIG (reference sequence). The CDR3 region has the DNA TGTGCCTGGACGGCCGGACTAGCGGGGACCTACGAGCAGTACTTC. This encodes CAWTAGLAGTYEQYF.

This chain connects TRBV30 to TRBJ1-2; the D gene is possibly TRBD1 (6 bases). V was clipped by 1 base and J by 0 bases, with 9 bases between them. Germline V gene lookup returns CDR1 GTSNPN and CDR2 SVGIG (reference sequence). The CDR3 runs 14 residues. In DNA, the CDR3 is TGTGCCTGGAGTGACGACAGGTCTAACTATGGCTACACCTTC. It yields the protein CAWSDDRSNYGYTF.

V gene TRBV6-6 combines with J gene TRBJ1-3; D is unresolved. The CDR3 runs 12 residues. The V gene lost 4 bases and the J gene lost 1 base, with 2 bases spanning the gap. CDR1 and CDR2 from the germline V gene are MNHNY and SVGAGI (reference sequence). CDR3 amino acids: CASSLSGNTIYF. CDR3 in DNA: TGTGCCAGCAGTTTATCTGGAAACACCATATATTTT.

The CDR3 protein is CATSRDPSTDTQYF. CDR3 DNA sequence: TGTGCCACCAGCAGAGACCCGAGCACAGATACGCAGTATTTT. The chain joins TRBV15 to TRBJ2-3; D remains unclear. With 0 bases removed from V and 0 bases from J, the gap between germline ends came to 4 bases. This CDR3 has 14 amino acids. Germline-derived CDR1 and CDR2 are LNHNV and YYDKDF (reference sequence).

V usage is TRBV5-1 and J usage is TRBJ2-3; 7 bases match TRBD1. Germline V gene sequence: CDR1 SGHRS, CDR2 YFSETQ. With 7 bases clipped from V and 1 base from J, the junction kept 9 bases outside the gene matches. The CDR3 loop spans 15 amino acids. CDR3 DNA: TGCGCCAGCGGCGTAGACAGGGTAGGCACAGATACGCAGTATTTT. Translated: CASGVDRVGTDTQYF. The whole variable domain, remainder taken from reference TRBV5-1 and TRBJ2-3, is KAGVTQTPRYLIKTRGQQVTLSCSPISGHRSVSWYQQTPGQGLQFLFEYFSETQRNKGNFPGRFSGRQFSNSRSEMNVSTLELGDSALYLCASGVDRVGTDTQYFGPGTRLTVL.

CDR3 coding DNA: TGTGCCACCAGCAGACCCGGGACAGGGGTAGGCTACACCTTC. It specifies CATSRPGTGVGYTF. The chain carries TRBV15 and TRBJ1-2; 10 bases match TRBD1. V lost 2 bases to trimming and J lost 8 bases; unmatched junction nucleotides: 5. Germline CDR1 reads LNHNV; CDR2 reads YYDKDF (reference sequence). This CDR3 is 14 amino acids long.